The 20 T cell receptor beta chains below were found in one sample sequenced in a study of blood T cells in healthy people across ages. Through a sample-barcoded 5' primer and a J-beta primer mix, a second PCR was run for roughly 7 to 11 cycles. TCRdb re-derived calls from the 5' RACE reads in MiXCR, one entry per CDR3 protein. Among over a million distinct CDR3 sequences, around 42% were seen once, and the ten largest hold approximately 7.9%. The sequenced sample consisted of blood. Every receptor here comes from a young woman in good health.

J is TRBJ2-7 and V is TRBV5-1; TRBD2 matches at 9 bases. The CDR3 covers 15 residues. Trimming removed 0 bases from V and 6 bases from J; junction bases left unmatched: 7. Germline V gene lookup returns CDR1 SGHRS and CDR2 YFSETQ. In DNA, the CDR3 is TGCGCCAGCAGCTTGGAGGGTAGCGGGAGTCGCGAGCAGTACTTC. This gives the protein CASSLEGSGSREQYF.

This clonotype has a handful of counts. The rearrangement joins TRBV4-1 to TRBJ2-1, with a weak D call TRBD2 (5 bases). The CDR3 sequence is 17 residues long. V dropped 0 bases and J dropped 7 bases, with 19 bases sitting between them. CDR1 is MGHRA and CDR2 is YSYEKL in the germline V gene. The chain's CDR3 is CASSQDFGLEWTNEQFF. CDR3 bases: TGCGCCAGCAGCCAAGATTTTGGCCTTGAGTGGACTAATGAGCAGTTCTTC.

The gene calls are TRBV6-2 or TRBV6-3 and TRBJ1-5; possible D gene TRBD1, 5 bases. The CDR3 totals 13 residues. Germline values: CDR1 MNHEY, CDR2 SVGEGT. The V end lost 6 bases, the J end lost 6 bases, and 12 bases lay between the germline ends. The CDR3 nucleotides are TGTGCCAGCAGGGGGGTGGGGGGTCAGCCCCAGCATTTT. Amino acid sequence: CASRGVGGQPQHF.

This chain joins TRBV12-3 or TRBV12-4 and TRBJ2-5; no reliable D call. The J call is uncertain, as TRBJ2-7 better fits the DNA end. The CDR3 covers 14 residues. The CDR3 DNA reads as TGTGCCAGCAGCCCCCAAGTTGTGACCTACGAGCAGTACTTC. Amino acid sequence: CASSPQVVTYEQYF.

The chain links TRBV27 to TRBJ2-4, with 7 bases matching TRBD1. V lost 2 bases and J lost 0; bases outside the gene matches: 13. The germline gives CDR1 MNHEY, CDR2 SMNVEV (reference sequence). The CDR3 has 19 amino acids. The CDR3 DNA reads as TGTGCCAGCAGTTTAAGCGGCAGGGGGTCTCCAATAGCCAAAAACATTCAGTACTTC. This encodes CASSLSGRGSPIAKNIQYF.

The chain joins TRBV28 to TRBJ2-3; maybe TRBD1 (8 bases). Germline V gene sequence: CDR1 MDHEN, CDR2 SYDVKM. The CDR3 is made up of 13 amino acids. Trimming cost V 5 bases and J 8 bases, with 14 bases left between them. CDR3 nucleotides: TGTGCCAGCAGTGACAGGGGAGGGGGTACGCAGTATTTT. Translating gives CASSDRGGGTQYF.

J is TRBJ2-7 and V is TRBV12-3 or TRBV12-4; possible D gene TRBD1, 6 bases. CDR3 length: 12 amino acids. Trimming shortened V by 1 base and J by 7 bases, and 8 bases separated the two germline ends. The CDR3, as DNA: TGTGCCAGCAGTTTAGGGACAGCTGAGCAGTACTTC. Translating it yields CASSLGTAEQYF.

This clonotype showed up just a few times. The chain links TRBV19 to TRBJ2-3; D perhaps matches TRBD2 (6 bases). Germline V gene lookup returns CDR1 LNHDA and CDR2 SQIVND (reference sequence). Trimming took off 5 bases at V and 11 bases at J, with 14 bases between the two ends. This CDR3 is 12 amino acids long. The CDR3: CASSPPGVGQYF. The CDR3 region has the DNA TGTGCCAGTAGTCCCCCGGGGGTAGGGCAGTATTTT. Full variable domain (outside the CDR3, taken from reference TRBV19 and TRBJ2-3): DGGITQSPKYLFRKEGQNVTLSCEQNLNHDAMYWYRQDPGQGLRLIYYSQIVNDFQKGDIAEGYSVSREKKESFPLTVTSAQKNPTAFYLCASSPPGVGQYFGPGTRLTVL.

This clonotype was counted at least ten times. The chain links TRBV27 to TRBJ2-7; TRBD2 might be the D (5 bases). Germline CDR1 and CDR2: MNHEY and SMNVEV (reference sequence). The CDR3 totals 13 residues. The ends were cut back, 6 bases at V and 2 bases at J, with 11 bases in the middle. The CDR3 DNA is TGTGCCAGCAGCTTAAGCGGTCCCTACGAGCAGTACTTC. Its protein product is CASSLSGPYEQYF.

The chain links TRBV27 to TRBJ2-7; 12 bases align to TRBD2. Matching the DNA end better, TRBJ2-5 makes the J call doubtful. CDR3 size: 16 residues. Germline V lookup: CDR1 MNHEY, CDR2 SMNVEV (reference sequence). CDR3 amino acids: CASKSSSGGAGETQYF. The CDR3, as DNA: TGTGCCAGCAAGAGTTCTAGCGGGGGGGCAGGAGAGACCCAGTACTTC.

The chain couples TRBV20-1 to TRBJ2-1; D tentatively fits TRBD1 or TRBD2 (5 bases each). The germline V and J ends were trimmed by 3 bases and 13 bases, with 31 bases remaining between them. Looked up from germline, CDR1 is DFQATT and CDR2 is SNEGSKA (reference sequence). There are 17 residues in the CDR3. CDR3 in DNA: TGCAGTGCTAGGCTCTATACCCGGGGCCTCACCCAAGAGACCCAGTTCTTC. Translating gives CSARLYTRGLTQETQFF.

The V call is TRBV6-5, the J call TRBJ1-2; 7 nucleotides match TRBD1. The J segment lost 1 base and the V segment lost 6 bases, leaving 11 bases of the junction unmatched. CDR1 and CDR2 (germline): MNHEY, SVGAGI. This CDR3 contains 16 residues. CDR3 sequence: CASSQGGIGGNYGYTF. CDR3 nucleotide sequence: TGTGCCAGCAGCCAAGGGGGCATAGGTGGTAACTATGGCTACACCTTC.

This clonotype was seen a handful of times. This rearrangement joins TRBV20-1 to TRBJ2-7, with TRBD2 identical over 12 bases. This CDR3 is 18 amino acids long. CDR1 is DFQATT and CDR2 is SNEGSKA in the germline V gene (reference sequence). The trim removed 5 bases at V and 3 bases at J, leaving 17 bases unmatched. The CDR3: CSALRLCLAGGIFYEQYF. CDR3 nucleotide sequence: TGCAGTGCTCTCCGGTTGTGTCTAGCGGGAGGGATCTTCTACGAGCAGTACTTC.

This clonotype occurred a few times. The genes are TRBV12-3 or TRBV12-4 and TRBJ2-7; 8 positions agree with TRBD2. The V and J ends lost 4 bases and 2 bases, in that order; junction bases with no gene match: 4. CDR3 length: 14 residues. The CDR3 reads CASSYVAGTYEQYF. CDR3 DNA sequence: TGTGCCAGCAGTTACGTAGCGGGAACCTACGAGCAGTACTTC.

The chain carries TRBV5-5 and TRBJ1-2; 8 bases are shared with TRBD1. The CDR3 is 15 residues long. Germline CDR1 and CDR2: SGHKS and YYEKEE (reference sequence). The trim removed 2 bases at V and 4 bases at J, leaving 7 bases unmatched. The CDR3 DNA is TGTGCCAGCAGCTTACTTGACAGGGGCGGCTATGGCTACACCTTC. Translating it yields CASSLLDRGGYGYTF.

V gene TRBV5-6 combines with J gene TRBJ2-6, with 8 bases identical to TRBD1. The germline CDR1 and CDR2 sequences are SGHDT and YYEEEE. This CDR3 spans 16 amino acids. J gave up 0 bases and V 4 bases, and 3 bases lay outside the gene matches. The CDR3 sequence: CASSRGTGSGANVLTF. The CDR3 DNA is TGTGCCAGCAGCCGTGGGACAGGCTCTGGGGCCAACGTCCTGACTTTC.

This chain links TRBV20-1 with TRBJ2-7; D possibly corresponds to TRBD2 (5 bases). CDR1 and CDR2 from the germline V gene are DFQATT and SNEGSKA (reference sequence). V was clipped by 0 bases and J by 7 bases, with 16 bases between them. The CDR3 sequence is 14 residues long. The DNA for the CDR3 is TGCAGTGCTAGAGATTTGTACGGGGAAAATGAGCAGTACTTC. This gives the protein CSARDLYGENEQYF.

The V gene is TRBV5-6, the J gene TRBJ1-2; D not certain. V was cut by 2 bases and J by 0 bases, with 23 bases left in between. This CDR3 region has 19 residues. CDR1 is SGHDT and CDR2 is YYEEEE in the germline V gene. CDR3 sequence: CASSFFVANRRGANYGYTF. In nucleotides, the CDR3 is TGTGCCAGCAGCTTCTTCGTAGCCAATAGACGGGGAGCTAACTATGGCTACACCTTC.

V is TRBV9 and J is TRBJ2-7; D may be TRBD1 (6 bases). Germline V CDR1 and CDR2: SGDLS, YYNGEE. The CDR3 consists of 16 residues. V shed 6 bases and J shed 5 bases, with 24 bases lying between them. The chain's CDR3 is CASNSQLKQGYNEQYF. CDR3 coding DNA: TGTGCCAGCAACTCCCAACTCAAACAGGGCTACAACGAGCAGTACTTC.

The chain recombines TRBV7-9 with TRBJ1-6; no definite D call. The CDR3 contains 14 residues. V gave up 6 bases and J gave up 7 bases, with 13 bases separating them. The germline V gene has CDR1 SEHNR and CDR2 FQNEAQ (reference sequence). This CDR3 reads CASSRTDGNSPLHF. Here the CDR3 DNA reads TGTGCCAGCAGTCGCACAGATGGCAATTCACCCCTCCACTTT.